Only a few counts were recorded for the clone carrying this T cell receptor (beta chain). Its cognate antigen is unknown. Lactation, pregnancy, other autoimmune disease or uncontrolled infection led to exclusion of patients. The sample belongs to a study of T cells in Graves' hyperthyroidism and ophthalmopathy. General study points: In the blood, most expanded thyroid clonotypes above 0.001 appeared as well.

The germline V and J ends were trimmed by 2 bases and 5 bases, with 11 bases remaining between them. Germline CDR1 reads LNHNV; CDR2 reads YYDKDF (reference sequence). This CDR3 has 14 amino acids. Regions amplified from RNA transcripts were the TCR beta CDR3 regions. HTBI primers were employed in a first-round RT-PCR of the TCR CDR3. TCRdb ran MiXCR on the multiplex PCR reads and lists one entry per CDR3 protein. This sample has 600,000 or so distinct CDR3 sequences; about 45% occur once, and the top ten carry about 8.2%. The sample taken for sequencing was peripheral blood or thyroid tissue (not recorded which). The chain has TRBV15 and TRBJ2-3; TRBD1 is a possible D gene (6 bases). This receptor was taken from a woman younger than 30 with Graves' hyperthyroidism. CDR3 amino acids: CATSRNEGVDTQYF. In nucleotides, the CDR3 is TGTGCCACCAGCAGAAACGAGGGGGTAGATACGCAGTATTTT.